The entry that follows covers one TCR beta chain sequence. This clone was seen only once. Which antigen it targets is not known. Qualities for individual bases were not recorded, and no much larger clone is one base off. The data belong to a study of control samples from healthy donors and cancer patients (TCRdb year 2020). Trimming leaves V shorter by 4 bases and J shorter by 3 bases, with the junction holding 4 bases beyond the gene matches. Including cysteine and phenylalanine, the CDR3 has 16 amino acids. The sequence is cut down to CDR3 DNA, 48 bases in frame from base 1. CDR1 and CDR2 are read off the germline V gene as SGHTS and YDEGEE. Libraries were constructed by the immunoSEQ multiplex PCR assay. Not all clones reach the TCRdb copy of this immuneACCESS table, which keeps in-frame sequences only. Checked studies attribute under half of the gap to unresolved V genes and leave the rest unexplained. The sample table records 200,000 to 250,000 clones; roughly 94% of these occur just once. Jointly, the top ten make up about 1.6% of the sample.

The sequencing sample was made of blood. This clonotype originated in a man aged 45-65 years in good health. The chain uses TRBV5-8 and TRBJ1-6; 10 bases in the middle match TRBD1. The bases are TGTGCCAGCAGCACCCGGACAGGGGGCTATAATTCACCCCTCCACTTT. This encodes CASSTRTGGYNSPLHF.